These 4 T cell receptor beta chains originate from one sample sequenced in a study of CD8 T cells in Susac syndrome. cDNA came from about 0.5 to 1 ug RNA primed by random hexamers. Via MiXCR, TCRdb re-called the immunoSEQ multiplex PCR reads, giving one row per CDR3 protein. The table has around 170,000 distinct CDR3 sequences, 94% seen once. Sequenced material: CD4+ T cells from PBMCs. These receptors were obtained from a human donor with Susac syndrome.

V and J are TRBV30 and TRBJ2-3, with 10 nucleotides matching TRBD1. V shed 3 bases and J 3 bases; nucleotides not matched to a gene: 6. In germline, CDR1 is GTSNPN, CDR2 SVGIG (reference sequence). CDR3 length: 15 amino acids. CDR3 sequence (DNA): TGTGCCTGGAGGCCGCCGGGACAGGGGACAGATACGCAGTATTTT. Translation gives CAWRPPGQGTDTQYF.

The chain links TRBV6-6 to TRBJ1-4, with a tentative D call TRBD1 (6 bases). The CDR3 has 14 residues. CDR1 is MNHNY and CDR2 is SVGAGI in the germline V gene (reference sequence). V was pared by 7 bases and J by 7 bases, with 16 bases between. The CDR3, as DNA: TGTGCCAGCAAAGGACAGAGGCTCAGTGAAAAACTGTTTTTT. Amino acid sequence: CASKGQRLSEKLFF.

The chain has TRBV20-1 and TRBJ2-5, with D uncertain. Trimming took off 7 bases at V and 4 bases at J, with 19 bases between the two ends. The CDR3 is made up of 14 amino acids. Germline lookup yields CDR1 DFQATT and CDR2 SNEGSKA (reference sequence). The CDR3: CSVPVPGRGETQYF. CDR3 DNA: TGCAGTGTGCCCGTCCCAGGAAGAGGAGAGACCCAGTACTTC.

V usage is TRBV5-1 and J usage is TRBJ2-7; 9 bases match TRBD1. This CDR3 spans 14 amino acids. The ends lost 3 bases at V and 11 bases at J; junction bases unmatched: 12. CDR1 and CDR2 (germline): SGHRS, YFSETQ. In nucleotides, the CDR3 is TGCGCCAGCAGCTCGACCCCGGGACAGGGTATGGAGTACTTC. Its protein product is CASSSTPGQGMEYF.